These 6 T cell receptor beta chains originate from one sample sequenced in a study of radiation and T cells in renal cell carcinoma. Noted time point: baseline pretreatment blood. Specified treatment: 15 Gy SBRT to primary tumor, nephrectomy 4 weeks later. Generated by immunoSEQ multiplex PCR, the TCRdb table keeps only in-frame clones and is missing some. The table includes more than 140,000 clones, around four fifths detected once. The sample here was blood, taken from a patient whose treatment included radiotherapy and nephrectomy. The receptors here all came from a woman aged 50 to 60 with renal cell carcinoma.

The chain joins TRBV4-3 to TRBJ1-2; D not resolved. Germline V gene data show CDR1 as LGHNA and CDR2 as YSLEER. V lost 1 base, J lost 0 bases, and 15 bases lay in between. The CDR3 covers 17 residues. The CDR3 sequence is CASSQAFTPEPNYGYTF. The CDR3 DNA follows: TGCGCCAGCAGCCAAGCTTTTACGCCAGAGCCTAACTATGGCTACACCTTC.

The V and J genes are TRBV27 and TRBJ1-1, with D possibly TRBD1 on 6 matching bases. Germline CDR1 and CDR2: MNHEY and SMNVEV (reference sequence). The CDR3 is 13 amino acids. The germline V and J ends were trimmed by 9 bases and 5 bases, with 16 bases remaining between them. The CDR3 here is CASRGGARTEAFF. The CDR3 nucleotides read TGTGCCAGTCGCGGGGGGGCAAGAACTGAAGCTTTCTTT.

V and J are TRBV6-5 and TRBJ1-4; no clear D. The V gene lost 4 bases and the J gene lost 0 bases, with 9 bases spanning the gap. CDR3 length: 15 residues. Per germline, CDR1 MNHEY and CDR2 SVGAGI. CDR3 nucleotides: TGTGCCAGCAGTTCGGCGAAAACAACTAATGAAAAACTGTTTTTT. This codes for CASSSAKTTNEKLFF.

CDR3: CSGGQGENTEAFF. Here the CDR3 DNA reads TGCAGCGGCGGACAGGGCGAGAACACTGAAGCTTTCTTT. The chain recombines TRBV29-1 with TRBJ1-1; TRBD1 aligns across 8 bases. Germline V CDR1 and CDR2: SQVTM, ANQGSEA. J lost 1 base, V lost 7 bases, and 5 bases had no gene match. CDR3 length: 13 amino acids.

The chain links TRBV29-1 to TRBJ1-2; 9 positions agree with TRBD1. Germline CDR1 is SQVTM and CDR2 is ANQGSEA. The CDR3 spans 13 residues. V was clipped by 4 bases and J by 7 bases; unmatched bases: 7. CDR3 residues: CSVATGGSRGYTF. The CDR3 region has the DNA TGCAGCGTTGCTACAGGGGGCAGTCGTGGCTACACCTTC.

The V call is TRBV5-1, the J call TRBJ1-4, with TRBD1 as a possible D gene (5 bases). Per germline, CDR1 SGHRS and CDR2 YFSETQ. The V and J ends lost 2 bases and 7 bases respectively, with 15 bases between them. The CDR3 has 15 residues. CDR3 sequence (DNA): TGCGCCAGCAGCTTACAGACAGCCGTGGGTGAAAAACTGTTTTTT. Amino acid sequence: CASSLQTAVGEKLFF.